These 26 T cell receptor beta chains were all obtained from the same sample, sequenced in a study of T-cell reconstitution after alpha-beta-depleted transplantation in children. Unique molecular identifiers featured in how the TCRbeta library was prepared. TCRdb re-called the PCR reads with MiXCR, one entry per CDR3 protein. This sample carries fewer than 250,000 distinct CDR3 sequences, 6.5% to 10% of them seen once, and the ten largest clones take approximately 6.3%. The sequenced sample was PBMCs, mostly from graft donor cells, obtained 180 days after TCRalphabeta/CD19-depleted stem cell transplant. The source of these receptors is a male patient younger than 18 who had a stem cell transplant for acute lymphoblastic leukemia, so the T cells may come from the graft donor.

The table lists this clonotype with many counts. V is TRBV11-1 and J is TRBJ1-5; TRBD1 agrees at 8 bases. The trim removed 2 bases at V and 0 bases at J, leaving 9 bases unmatched. Germline lookup yields CDR1 SGHAT and CDR2 FQDESV (reference sequence). The CDR3 covers 18 residues. The CDR3: CASSLHRGVSYSNQPQHF. DNA of the CDR3: TGTGCCAGCAGCTTACACAGGGGGGTATCGTATAGCAATCAGCCCCAGCATTTT.

At least ten counts were recorded for this clonotype. The chain joins TRBV29-1 to TRBJ1-3; D remains unclear. Germline values: CDR1 SQVTM, CDR2 ANQGSEA. The CDR3 contains 11 residues. With 1 base removed from V and 4 bases from J, the gap between germline ends came to 2 bases. CDR3 in amino acids: CSVEVGNTIYF. The CDR3, as DNA: TGCAGCGTTGAAGTGGGAAACACCATATATTTT.

This clonotype was counted ten times or more. The J gene is TRBJ2-2, the V gene TRBV6-2 or TRBV6-3, with D unclear. Trimming shortened V by 0 bases and J by 2 bases, and 10 bases separated the two germline ends. The germline V gene encodes CDR1 MNHEY and CDR2 SVGEGT. The CDR3 has 16 residues. Here the CDR3 reads CASSYSEADNTGELFF. CDR3 sequence (DNA): TGTGCCAGCAGTTACTCTGAGGCCGACAACACCGGGGAGCTGTTTTTT.

The table lists this clonotype with many counts. V gene TRBV28 combines with J gene TRBJ2-1; 9 nucleotides match TRBD2. The CDR3 totals 15 residues. V dropped 3 bases and J dropped 7; count of bases not matched to a gene: 7. CDR1 is MDHEN and CDR2 is SYDVKM in the germline V gene. The DNA for the CDR3 is TGTGCCAGCAGTTTTAGACTAGCGGTTCAAAATGAGCAGTTCTTC. Translating it yields CASSFRLAVQNEQFF.

As regards this clonotype: A much larger clonotype is one base distant, so this may be a read error. The CDR3 here is CASSLAATGQFF. DNA for the CDR3: TGCGCCAGCAGCTTGGCCGCGACAGGGCAGTTCTTC. This chain links TRBV5-1 with TRBJ2-1; perhaps TRBD1 as D (6 bases). Germline CDR1 is SGHRS and CDR2 is YFSETQ. The CDR3 is 12 amino acids. V lost 0 bases and J lost 12, with 10 bases in between.

This clonotype was seen ten or more times. The genes are TRBV12-3 or TRBV12-4 and TRBJ2-2; TRBD1 is a possible D gene (5 bases). CDR3 length equals 13 residues. Between the trimmed V and J ends, which lost 5 bases and 5 bases, there was a span of 9 bases. CDR3 in amino acids: CASSPRETGELFF. For the CDR3, the DNA is TGTGCCAGCAGTCCCAGGGAAACCGGGGAGCTGTTTTTT.

In this sample, this clonotype turned up many times. V usage is TRBV7-9 and J usage is TRBJ1-1; a possible D gene is TRBD1 (6 bases). Trimming took off 5 bases at V and 1 base at J, with 8 bases between the two ends. This CDR3 comprises 13 residues. CDR1 is SEHNR and CDR2 is FQNEAQ in the germline V gene (reference sequence). The CDR3 loop reads CASSQDRNTEAFF. The CDR3 DNA sequence: TGTGCCAGCAGCCAGGACAGGAACACTGAAGCTTTCTTT. Full variable domain (missing parts from reference TRBV7-9 and TRBJ1-1): DTGVSQNPRHKITKRGQNVTFRCDPISEHNRLYWYRQTLGQGPEFLTYFQNEAQLEKSRLLSDRFSAERPKGSFSTLEIQRTEQGDSAMYLCASSQDRNTEAFFGQGTRLTVV.

The sample holds many counts of this clonotype. The V and J genes are TRBV5-6 and TRBJ1-2, with 9 positions matching TRBD1. The germline V gene encodes CDR1 SGHDT and CDR2 YYEEEE. The CDR3 runs 14 residues. Trimming at V came to 0 bases and at J to 7 bases, leaving 4 bases not matched to a gene. CDR3 loop: CASSLDRGQGGYTF. The DNA for the CDR3 is TGTGCCAGCAGCTTGGACAGGGGGCAAGGTGGCTACACCTTC.

There are many counts of this clonotype. The chain is built from TRBV4-1 and TRBJ1-5; 10 bases map to TRBD1. This CDR3 has 16 amino acids. CDR1 is MGHRA, CDR2 YSYEKL, per germline. V shed 4 bases and J 4 bases; nucleotides not matched to a gene: 7. CDR3 region: CASSRFWTGGNQPQHF. CDR3 nucleotides: TGCGCCAGCAGCCGTTTCTGGACAGGGGGGAATCAGCCCCAGCATTTT.

This clonotype has ten or more counts. The chain employs TRBV20-1 and TRBJ1-1; D not certain. Per the germline V gene, CDR1 is DFQATT and CDR2 is SNEGSKA (reference sequence). V gave up 5 bases and J gave up 0 bases, with 13 bases separating them. The CDR3 runs 14 residues. The DNA of the CDR3 is TGCAGTGCTCGGGGTCAACCCTTGAACACTGAAGCTTTCTTT. This gives the protein CSARGQPLNTEAFF.

At least ten counts were recorded for this clonotype. The gene calls are TRBV6-1 and TRBJ2-7; D is possibly TRBD1 (6 bases). The CDR3 runs 15 residues. Germline V lookup: CDR1 MNHNS, CDR2 SASEGT. The V end was cut by 5 bases, the J end by 2 bases, with 16 bases between. The CDR3 region is CASSTDRGIAYEQYF. DNA of the CDR3: TGTGCCAGCAGTACGGACAGAGGAATAGCCTACGAGCAGTACTTC.

This clonotype was seen at least ten times. The V gene is TRBV5-1, the J gene TRBJ2-7; D is ambiguous. With 1 base removed from V and 0 bases from J, the gap between germline ends came to 20 bases. Germline V gene lookup returns CDR1 SGHRS and CDR2 YFSETQ. The CDR3 sequence is 18 residues long. The CDR3 coding sequence is TGCGCCAGCAGCTTGAACGTTTTGGGTCCCCGAAGCTCCTACGAGCAGTACTTC. It is translated as CASSLNVLGPRSSYEQYF.

This clonotype was observed at least ten times. The chain combines TRBV12-3 or TRBV12-4 with TRBJ2-1; 9 bases fit TRBD1. This CDR3 comprises 14 residues. Germline trimming cut 6 bases from V and 10 bases from J; bases unmatched to any gene: 10. CDR3 region: CASSNRDRVWEQFF. CDR3 coding DNA: TGTGCCAGCAGCAACCGGGACAGGGTGTGGGAGCAGTTCTTC.

This clonotype was recorded at least ten times. A much more abundant neighbour one base away suggests this may be a read error. V is TRBV12-3 or TRBV12-4 and J is TRBJ2-6; D is undetermined. The CDR3 covers 14 residues. The V end lost 3 bases, the J end lost 0 bases, and 3 bases lay between the germline ends. The CDR3 DNA reads as TGTGCCAGCAGTTTCTCCTCTGGGGCCAACGTCCTGACTTTC. Protein: CASSFSSGANVLTF.

This clonotype has a handful of counts. V and J are TRBV7-2 and TRBJ2-5, with 8 bases fitting TRBD2. Germline CDR1 is SGHTA and CDR2 is FQGNSA. V was pared by 1 base and J by 4 bases, with 8 bases of the junction left unmatched. The CDR3 consists of 16 residues. Written as DNA, the CDR3 is TGTGCCAGCAGCTTAGGGGCCGGGGGGGCTAGAGAGACCCAGTACTTC. Its translation: CASSLGAGGARETQYF. The variable domain in full, completed from reference TRBV7-2 and TRBJ2-5, reads GAGVSQSPSNKVTEKGKDVELRCDPISGHTALYWYRQSLGQGLEFLIYFQGNSAPDKSGLPSDRFSAERTGGSVSTLTIQRTQQEDSAVYLCASSLGAGGARETQYFGPGTRLLVL.

This clonotype was seen at least ten times. This sequence joins TRBV6-1 and TRBJ2-1, with a weak D call TRBD1 (6 bases). This CDR3 has 10 amino acids. CDR1 and CDR2 (germline): MNHNS, SASEGT. V was pared by 11 bases and J by 9 bases, with 11 bases between. The CDR3 region is CAATGGEQFF. The CDR3 DNA reads TGTGCCGCGACAGGTGGTGAGCAGTTCTTC.

This clonotype came up many times. V and J are TRBV18 and TRBJ1-6; no clear D. The V gene lost 3 bases and the J gene lost 6 bases, with 9 bases spanning the gap. The CDR3 sequence is 14 residues long. Germline CDR1 is KGHSH and CDR2 is LQKENI. CDR3 region: CASSPGFFNSPLHF. CDR3 nucleotides: TGTGCCAGCTCACCCGGGTTTTTTAATTCACCCCTCCACTTT.

The table lists this clonotype with many counts. V is TRBV6-5 and J is TRBJ2-3; 7 bases map to TRBD1. Per the germline V gene, CDR1 is MNHEY and CDR2 is SVGAGI. The V and J ends lost 4 bases and 3 bases, in that order; junction bases with no gene match: 1. The CDR3 totals 13 residues. The CDR3 DNA is TGTGCCAGCAGTTCACAGGGGACAGATACGCAGTATTTT. Encoded protein: CASSSQGTDTQYF.

At least ten counts were recorded for this clonotype. This chain links TRBV7-9 with TRBJ2-7; 10 bases fit TRBD2. The CDR3 is 16 amino acids. The germline V gene encodes CDR1 SEHNR and CDR2 FQNEAQ (reference sequence). The V gene end was trimmed by 5 bases and the J gene end by 2 bases; junction bases not matched to a gene: 9. In DNA form, the CDR3 reads TGTGCCAGCAGCCCTCAGCGGGGGGGAACTGCCTACGAGCAGTACTTC. This gives the protein CASSPQRGGTAYEQYF.

This clonotype was detected many times. The chain links TRBV20-1 to TRBJ2-3, with unresolved D. The CDR3 is 15 residues long. Germline V gives CDR1 DFQATT, CDR2 SNEGSKA (reference sequence). Trimming cost V 4 bases and J 0 bases, with 14 bases left between them. CDR3 sequence: CSAMPPGQSTDTQYF. The CDR3 nucleotides are TGCAGTGCTATGCCACCGGGCCAAAGCACAGATACGCAGTATTTT.

This clonotype has a count of ten or more. This chain uses TRBV6-5 with TRBJ2-7; D not resolved. The germline V and J ends were trimmed by 2 bases and 4 bases, with 9 bases remaining between them. This CDR3 is 13 amino acids long. Germline CDR1 is MNHEY and CDR2 is SVGAGI. CDR3 sequence reads: CASSYGQPYEQYF. CDR3 nucleotide sequence: TGTGCCAGCAGTTACGGCCAGCCTTACGAGCAGTACTTC.

This clonotype was detected many times. The chain recombines TRBV5-1 with TRBJ1-3, with a weak D call TRBD1 (5 bases). The V end was cut by 2 bases, the J end by 0 bases, with 9 bases between. In germline, CDR1 is SGHRS, CDR2 YFSETQ. There are 15 residues in the CDR3. CDR3 in DNA: TGCGCCAGCAGCTTCGGAGACAGCTCTGGAAACACCATATATTTT. Translation gives CASSFGDSSGNTIYF.

The chain employs TRBV14 and TRBJ2-7, with 7 bases fitting TRBD1. Per the germline V gene, CDR1 is SGHDN and CDR2 is FVKESK. The CDR3 runs to 13 residues. The ends lost 4 bases at V and 10 bases at J; junction bases unmatched: 10. The CDR3 DNA follows: TGTGCCAGCAGCCTAAGGGGGCTCCTTTCACAGTACTTC. This sequence encodes CASSLRGLLSQYF.

Ten or more counts support this clonotype. The genes are TRBV29-1 and TRBJ2-1; TRBD2 agrees at 7 bases. The ends lost 4 bases at V and 14 bases at J; junction bases unmatched: 17. CDR1 is SQVTM, CDR2 ANQGSEA, per germline. This CDR3 region has 14 residues. Written as DNA, the CDR3 is TGCAGCGTTGGATTAAAAGTGGGAGGGCCGCCTGAGTTCTTC. This translates into CSVGLKVGGPPEFF.

This clonotype appeared a few times. V is TRBV6-1 and J is TRBJ1-5; the D gene is possibly TRBD1 (5 bases). Germline V gene data show CDR1 as MNHNS and CDR2 as SASEGT. The length of the CDR3 is 16 residues. Trimming removed 5 bases at V and 1 base at J, with 15 bases between. DNA of the CDR3: TGTGCCAGCAGTAGCCGGGCGGGGGTGAGCAATCAGCCCCAGCATTTT. It specifies CASSSRAGVSNQPQHF.

This clonotype was recorded many times. This sequence joins TRBV6-1 and TRBJ1-4; TRBD1 agrees at 9 bases. The CDR3 is 13 amino acids. With V trimmed by 6 bases and J by 8 bases, 4 bases remained unmatched. Germline assignment: CDR1 MNHNS and CDR2 SASEGT. CDR3 residues: CASRSGTGEKLFF. The CDR3 DNA is TGTGCCAGCAGATCCGGGACAGGGGAAAAACTGTTTTTT.